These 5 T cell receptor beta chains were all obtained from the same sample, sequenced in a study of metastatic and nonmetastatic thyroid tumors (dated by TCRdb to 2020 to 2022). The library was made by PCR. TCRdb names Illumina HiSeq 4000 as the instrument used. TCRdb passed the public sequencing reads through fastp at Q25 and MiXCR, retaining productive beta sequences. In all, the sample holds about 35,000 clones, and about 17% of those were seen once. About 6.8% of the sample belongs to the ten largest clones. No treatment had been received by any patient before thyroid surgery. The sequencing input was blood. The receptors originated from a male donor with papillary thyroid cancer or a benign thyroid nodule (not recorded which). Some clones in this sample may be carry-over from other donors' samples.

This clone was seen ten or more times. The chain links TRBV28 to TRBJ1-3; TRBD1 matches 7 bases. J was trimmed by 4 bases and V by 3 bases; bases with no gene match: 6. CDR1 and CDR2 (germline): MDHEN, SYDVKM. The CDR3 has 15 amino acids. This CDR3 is CASSLATGLGNTIYF. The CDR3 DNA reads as TGTGCCAGCAGTTTGGCGACAGGGCTCGGAAACACCATATATTTT.

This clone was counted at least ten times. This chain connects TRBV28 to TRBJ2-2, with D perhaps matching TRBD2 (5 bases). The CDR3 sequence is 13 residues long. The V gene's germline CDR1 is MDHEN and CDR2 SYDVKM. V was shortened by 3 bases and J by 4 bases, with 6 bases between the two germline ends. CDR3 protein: CASSFAGTGELFF. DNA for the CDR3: TGTGCCAGCAGTTTCGCGGGCACCGGGGAGCTGTTTTTT.

The CDR3 spells CAWTGNTNTEAFF. For the CDR3, the DNA is TGTGCCTGGACAGGAAATACGAACACTGAAGCTTTCTTT. The J gene is TRBJ1-1, the V gene TRBV30; D gene ambiguous. The germline gives CDR1 GTSNPN, CDR2 SVGIG (reference sequence). Trimming cost V 4 bases and J 1 base, with 10 bases left between them. There are 13 residues in the CDR3. Full variable domain (outside the CDR3, taken from reference TRBV30 and TRBJ1-1): SQTIHQWPATLVQPVGSPLSLECTVEGTSNPNLYWYRQAAGRGLQLLFYSVGIGQISSEVPQNLSASRPQDRQFILSSKKLLLSDSGFYLCAWTGNTNTEAFFGQGTRLTVV.

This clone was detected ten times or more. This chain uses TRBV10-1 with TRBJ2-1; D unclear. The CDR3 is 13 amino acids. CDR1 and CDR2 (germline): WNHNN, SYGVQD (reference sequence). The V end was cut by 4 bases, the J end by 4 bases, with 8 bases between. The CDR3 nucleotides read TGCGCCAGCAGTGGATGGCCTTACAATGAGCAGTTCTTC. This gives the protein CASSGWPYNEQFF.

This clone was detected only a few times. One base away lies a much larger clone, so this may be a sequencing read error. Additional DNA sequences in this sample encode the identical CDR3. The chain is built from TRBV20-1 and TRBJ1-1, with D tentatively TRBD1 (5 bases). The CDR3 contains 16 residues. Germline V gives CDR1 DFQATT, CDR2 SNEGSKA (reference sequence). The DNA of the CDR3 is TGCAGCGCTAGAGATCCCGGTAGGGGAGGTGACACTGAAGCTTTCTTT. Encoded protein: CSARDPGRGGDTEAFF.